This T cell receptor beta chain stems from a study of CD8 T cells in ankylosing spondylitis. This clonotype was observed many times. Its antigen is unidentified. The CDR3 sequence is 13 residues long. Trimming pared 2 bases from V and 1 base from J, leaving 5 bases between. Germline V gives CDR1 SEHNR, CDR2 FQNEAQ (reference sequence). TCRdb itself ran the 5' RACE reads through MiXCR, one entry per CDR3 protein. Of some 130,000 distinct CDR3 sequences in the sample, 6% to 8% were seen once. Whole-study findings and limits: Some motif variants had been reported before (in reactive arthritis synovial fluid and blood). Apparently characteristic of ankylosing spondylitis blood was a TCR beta motif (roughly eight highly homologous variants). Reports say disease-linked clones showed up significantly more in matched ankylosing spondylitis synovial fluid.

The V and J genes are TRBV7-9 and TRBJ1-1; D is undetermined. This TCR came from a female donor with ankylosing spondylitis or in good health (not recorded which). The sample consisted of blood, either unsorted or a sorted T cell fraction (not recorded which). CDR3 protein: CASSLTRNTEAFF. CDR3 nucleotide sequence: TGTGCCAGCAGCTTAACCAGGAACACTGAAGCTTTCTTT.